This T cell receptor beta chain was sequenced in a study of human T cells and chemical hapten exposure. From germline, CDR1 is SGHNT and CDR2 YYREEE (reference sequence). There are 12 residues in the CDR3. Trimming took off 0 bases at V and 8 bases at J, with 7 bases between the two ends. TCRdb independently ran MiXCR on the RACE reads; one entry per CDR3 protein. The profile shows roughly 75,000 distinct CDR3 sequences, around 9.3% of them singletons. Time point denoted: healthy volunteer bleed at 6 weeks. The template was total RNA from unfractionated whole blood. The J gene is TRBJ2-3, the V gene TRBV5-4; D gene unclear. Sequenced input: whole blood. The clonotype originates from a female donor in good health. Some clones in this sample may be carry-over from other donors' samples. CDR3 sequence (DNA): TGTGCCAGCAGCTTGGATTTGGGTACGCAGTATTTT. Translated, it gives CASSLDLGTQYF.